This TCR beta chain was observed in a study of blood T cells in healthy people across ages. Healthy Caucasian individuals from Russia aged about 6 to 100 served as donors. Germline V lookup: CDR1 LGHDT, CDR2 YNNKEL (reference sequence). The CDR3 runs to 16 residues. V lost 1 base and J 4 bases, leaving 16 bases between the germline ends. Details on this clonotype: Antigen unknown.

A second PCR of 7 to 11 cycles used a sample-barcoded 5' primer and a J-beta primer mix. Each CDR3 protein gets one entry after TCRdb re-called the 5' RACE reads with MiXCR. The sample consists of 850,000 to 1,100,000 distinct CDR3 sequences, more than 30% of them appearing once. The study's findings and limits: The diversity estimates, figures obtained from one million T cells, were considered underestimates. Diversity was higher, and naive CD4+ cells more numerous, in long-lived donors than in aged donors.

The sample taken for sequencing was blood. The chain recombines TRBV3-1 with TRBJ1-1; D call uncertain. This clonotype was obtained from a man between 18 and 29 years old in good health. CDR3 in amino acids: CASSQGEAGFGTEAFF. The DNA for the CDR3 is TGTGCCAGCAGCCAAGGAGAGGCTGGGTTCGGCACTGAAGCTTTCTTT.